These 19 T cell receptor beta chains came from one sample sequenced in a study of tumor-infiltrating lymphocytes in glioblastoma multiforme (TCRdb year 2017). The instrument was an Illumina HiSeq 2500. Using a modified ARM-PCR protocol with multiple V-beta primers and a C-beta primer, the team built TCRB libraries from RNA through three nested multiplex PCR rounds. TCRdb handled the public reads itself, with Q25 trimming in fastp and clone calling in MiXCR, and kept productive beta chains. Each entry merges the rows of one CDR3 protein and shows their most common DNA and genes. In all, the sample holds 8,000 to 10,000 distinct CDR3 sequences, and around 64% of those were seen once. The ten largest clones add up to 45% to 65% of the sample. The sequencing sample was made of brain tumor tissue. The receptor source for this set is a male donor with glioblastoma.

The chain couples TRBV11-2 to TRBJ2-2, with 7 positions matching TRBD2. This CDR3 contains 20 residues. CDR1 is SGHAT and CDR2 is FQNNGV in the germline V gene. V lost 7 bases to trimming and J lost 3 bases; unmatched junction nucleotides: 23. The CDR3 DNA reads TGTGCCAGCACCCCCTCATTCAGCCAAGGGCTAGCGGTAGACACCGGGGAGCTGTTTTTT. This encodes CASTPSFSQGLAVDTGELFF.

The genes are TRBV29-1 and TRBJ2-3; weak D call: TRBD1 (7 bases). The CDR3 is 17 amino acids. V lost 5 bases to trimming and J lost 3 bases, with 24 bases between them. The germline CDR1 and CDR2 sequences are SQVTM and ANQGSEA. CDR3 sequence reads: CSVNFAGQKRYTDTQYF. In DNA, the CDR3 is TGCAGCGTTAACTTCGCGGGACAGAAAAGATATACAGATACGCAGTATTTT.

In its sample, this clonotype was seen once. CDR3 loop: CASTFAGQETQYF. The CDR3 bases are TGTGCCAGCACATTCGCAGGTCAAGAGACCCAGTACTTC. The chain has TRBV11-3 and TRBJ2-5; D is uncertain. The CDR3 is 13 residues long. The V end lost 7 bases, the J end lost 2 bases, and 11 bases lay between the germline ends. Germline V gives CDR1 SGHNT, CDR2 YENEEA.

The J gene is TRBJ2-7, the V gene TRBV29-1, with D maybe TRBD1 (6 bases). CDR1 and CDR2 (germline): SQVTM, ANQGSEA. The CDR3 has 15 residues. V was shortened by 2 bases and J by 5 bases, with 19 bases between the two germline ends. The CDR3 DNA reads TGCAGCGTTGAACATGGGGACAAGGGATGCCACGAGCAGTACTTC. This sequence encodes CSVEHGDKGCHEQYF.

Details on this clonotype: Sequence at one end of the junction differs from germline and may be a read error. The V gene is TRBV29-1, the J gene TRBJ2-1; D is perhaps TRBD1 or TRBD2 (6 bases each). CDR3 length equals 14 residues. Germline values: CDR1 SQVTM, CDR2 ANQGSEA. The CDR3 coding sequence is TGCAGAGTTGGGAGGCGGCAGGGGTGCAATGAGCAGTTCTTC. Translating it yields CRVGRRQGCNEQFF.

CDR3 sequence reads: CAISNRVLGSGEQFF. In DNA, the CDR3 is TGTGCCATCAGCAACCGGGTATTGGGTAGTGGTGAGCAGTTCTTC. The V call is TRBV10-3, the J call TRBJ2-1; D uncertain. Germline-derived CDR1 and CDR2 are ENHRY and SYGVKD. Trimming removed 6 bases from V and 9 bases from J, with 21 bases in between. The CDR3 runs 15 residues.

The genes are TRBV11-2 and TRBJ2-2, with 11 nucleotides matching TRBD2. The CDR3 sequence is 16 residues long. Germline values: CDR1 SGHAT, CDR2 FQNNGV. V shed 1 base, J shed 13 bases, and the junction held 11 bases outside the gene matches. The CDR3 DNA reads TGTGCCAGCAGCTTAGCCAGGACTAGCGGGCTACCGAGGCTGTTTTTT. Translating gives CASSLARTSGLPRLFF.

In the case of this clonotype: At one boundary the junction diverges from the germline segment, which might be a read error. V and J are TRBV6-2 or TRBV6-3 and TRBJ2-2; D is perhaps TRBD2 (6 bases). The CDR3 contains 15 residues. CDR1 MNHEY and CDR2 SVGEGT come from the germline V gene. Here the CDR3 DNA reads TGTGCCAGTAGTTACAGTGGGGCGGGGACCGGGGAGCTGTTTTTT. It codes for CASSYSGAGTGELFF.

The chain links TRBV2 to TRBJ2-1, with D perhaps matching TRBD1 (6 bases). Between the trimmed V and J ends, which lost 2 bases and 5 bases, there was a span of 10 bases. Germline CDR1 SNHLY, CDR2 FYNNEI. The CDR3 has 14 residues. CDR3 amino acids: CASSETGSNNEQFF. The CDR3 coding sequence is TGTGCCAGCAGTGAAACAGGGTCTAACAATGAGCAGTTCTTC.

Sample share makes this clonotype large. The V call is TRBV11-1, the J call TRBJ2-1; D is unclear. This CDR3 has 14 amino acids. Germline CDR1 SGHAT, CDR2 FQDESV (reference sequence). Trimming shortened V by 1 base and J by 5 bases, and 9 bases separated the two germline ends. CDR3 sequence: CASSLDPEDNEQFF. The CDR3 DNA reads as TGTGCCAGCAGCTTAGACCCCGAGGACAATGAGCAGTTCTTC.

To note about this clonotype: The missing conserved phenylalanine or tryptophan at the end of this CDR3 makes a read error likely. This chain connects TRBV11-2 to TRBJ2-1; 8 nucleotides agree with TRBD2. The V gene's germline CDR1 is SGHAT and CDR2 FQNNGV. The CDR3 is made up of 14 amino acids. CDR3 sequence (DNA): TGTGCAGGCAGTTTAGCGGGACAAGCAAATGAGCAGTTCCTC. This codes for CAGSLAGQANEQFL.

This clonotype was found once. V gene TRBV12-3 or TRBV12-4 combines with J gene TRBJ2-2; TRBD2 is a possible D gene (5 bases). Trimming took off 3 bases at V and 4 bases at J, with 15 bases between the two ends. CDR3 size: 16 residues. CDR3 DNA sequence: TGTGCCAGCAGTTTCCGGCCGGGGTCGCGCACCGGGGAGCTGTTTTTT. Protein: CASSFRPGSRTGELFF.

This clonotype was counted many times. The CDR3: CAWSVGNNEQFF. The CDR3 region has the DNA TGTGCCTGGAGTGTCGGAAACAATGAGCAGTTCTTC. This chain links TRBV30 with TRBJ2-1; D ambiguous. Germline V gives CDR1 GTSNPN, CDR2 SVGIG (reference sequence). The CDR3 runs to 12 residues. The V gene lost 0 bases and the J gene lost 5 bases, with 5 bases spanning the gap. The full variable domain, rest sourced from reference TRBV30 and TRBJ2-1, is SQTIHQWPATLVQPVGSPLSLECTVEGTSNPNLYWYRQAAGRGLQLLFYSVGIGQISSEVPQNLSASRPQDRQFILSSKKLLLSDSGFYLCAWSVGNNEQFFGPGTRLTVL.

With respect to this clonotype: One end of the junction fails to match germline, which may point to a read error. The chain links TRBV7-3 to TRBJ2-3, with D unclear. The V gene's germline CDR1 is SGHTA and CDR2 FQGTGA. The CDR3 runs to 13 residues. CDR3 residues: CASSLISTDKQYF. The CDR3, as DNA: TGTGCCAGCAGCCTCATAAGCACAGATAAGCAGTATTTT.

On this clonotype: The missing conserved phenylalanine or tryptophan at the end of this CDR3 makes a read error likely. This sequence joins TRBV29-1 and TRBJ1-1; maybe TRBD1 (5 bases). V lost 1 base, J lost 4 bases, and 10 bases lay in between. CDR3 length equals 13 residues. Per germline, CDR1 SQVTM and CDR2 ANQGSEA. CDR3 coding DNA: TGCAGCGTTGAAGGCAGGGAGCCCACTGAAGCTTTCTAT. It specifies CSVEGREPTEAFY.

Comment on this clonotype: A much larger clone lies a single base off, so this may be a read error. This chain links TRBV11-2 with TRBJ2-5, with D tentatively TRBD1 or TRBD2 (5 bases each). From germline, CDR1 is SGHAT and CDR2 FQNNGV. The CDR3 consists of 15 residues. V shed 5 bases and J shed 9 bases, with 22 bases lying between them. The DNA of the CDR3 is TGTGCCAGCAGCCTCGGGGACCAGGTTGGGGAGTCCCAGTACTTC. Translation: CASSLGDQVGESQYF.

V and J are TRBV6-1 and TRBJ2-5; 11 positions agree with TRBD2. Germline CDR1 reads MNHNS; CDR2 reads SASEGT. The CDR3 is 15 residues long. The ends lost 6 bases at V and 5 bases at J; junction bases unmatched: 8. CDR3 coding DNA: TGTGCCAGCAGCCGGACTAGCGGGCTAAAGGAGACCCAGTACTTC. Protein sequence: CASSRTSGLKETQYF.

This sequence joins TRBV4-3 and TRBJ2-7; D may be TRBD2 (6 bases). The CDR3 runs to 14 residues. The ends were cut back, 4 bases at V and 4 bases at J, with 14 bases in the middle. Germline CDR1 reads LGHNA; CDR2 reads YSLEER. The CDR3 coding sequence is TGCGCCAGCAGCCTCGGGCTTGGGGGGTACGAGCAGTACTTC. Its translation is CASSLGLGGYEQYF.

Many counts were recorded for this clonotype. This chain joins TRBV5-1 and TRBJ2-3; D is undetermined. The V gene lost 4 bases and the J gene lost 1 base, with 16 bases spanning the gap. This CDR3 has 16 amino acids. CDR1 is SGHRS, CDR2 YFSETQ, per germline. The CDR3 is CASSPLGIGGTDTQYF. The CDR3 DNA is TGCGCCAGCAGCCCCCTAGGTATTGGAGGCACAGATACGCAGTATTTT. The full variable domain, with the rest looked up from reference TRBV5-1 and TRBJ2-3, is KAGVTQTPRYLIKTRGQQVTLSCSPISGHRSVSWYQQTPGQGLQFLFEYFSETQRNKGNFPGRFSGRQFSNSRSEMNVSTLELGDSALYLCASSPLGIGGTDTQYFGPGTRLTVL.